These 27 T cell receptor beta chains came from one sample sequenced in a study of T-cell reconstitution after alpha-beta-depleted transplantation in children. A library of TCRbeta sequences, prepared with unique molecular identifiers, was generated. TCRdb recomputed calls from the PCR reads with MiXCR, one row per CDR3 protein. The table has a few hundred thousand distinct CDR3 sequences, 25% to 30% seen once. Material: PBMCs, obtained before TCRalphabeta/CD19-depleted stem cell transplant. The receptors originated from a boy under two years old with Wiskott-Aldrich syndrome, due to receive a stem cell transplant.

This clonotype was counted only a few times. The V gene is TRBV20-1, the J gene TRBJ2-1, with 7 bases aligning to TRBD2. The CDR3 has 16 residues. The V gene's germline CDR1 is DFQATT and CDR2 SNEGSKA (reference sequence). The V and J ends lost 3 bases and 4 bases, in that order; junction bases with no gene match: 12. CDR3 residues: CSASSFQRGSYNEQFF. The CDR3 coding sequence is TGCAGTGCTAGTAGCTTCCAGCGGGGATCTTACAATGAGCAGTTCTTC.

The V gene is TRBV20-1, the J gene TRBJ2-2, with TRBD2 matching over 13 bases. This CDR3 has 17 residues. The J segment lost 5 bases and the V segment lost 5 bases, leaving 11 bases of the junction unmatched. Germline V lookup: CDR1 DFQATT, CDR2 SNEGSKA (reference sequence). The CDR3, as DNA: TGCAGTGCTCACCGACTAGCGGGAGGCCCCAGGACCGGGGAGCTGTTTTTT. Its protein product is CSAHRLAGGPRTGELFF.

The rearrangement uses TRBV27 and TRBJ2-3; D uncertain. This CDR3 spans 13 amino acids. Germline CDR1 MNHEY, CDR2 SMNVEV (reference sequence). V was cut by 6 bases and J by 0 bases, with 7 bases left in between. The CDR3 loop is CASSYQSTDTQYF. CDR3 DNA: TGTGCCAGCAGCTACCAAAGCACAGATACGCAGTATTTT.

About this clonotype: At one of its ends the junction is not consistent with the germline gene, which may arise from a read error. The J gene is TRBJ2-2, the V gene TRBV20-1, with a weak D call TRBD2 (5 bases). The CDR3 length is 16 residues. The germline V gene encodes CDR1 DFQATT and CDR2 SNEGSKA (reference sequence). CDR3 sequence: CCARAQRRANTGELFF. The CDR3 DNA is TGCTGTGCTAGAGCCCAGAGGCGGGCGAACACCGGGGAGCTGTTTTTT.

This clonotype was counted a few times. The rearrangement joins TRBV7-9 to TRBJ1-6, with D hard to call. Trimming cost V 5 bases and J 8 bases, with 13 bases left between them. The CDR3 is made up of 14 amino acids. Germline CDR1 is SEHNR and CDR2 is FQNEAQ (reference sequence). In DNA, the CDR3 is TGTGCCAGCAGCCGCGCTCTGGGAGATTCACCCCTCCACTTT. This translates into CASSRALGDSPLHF.

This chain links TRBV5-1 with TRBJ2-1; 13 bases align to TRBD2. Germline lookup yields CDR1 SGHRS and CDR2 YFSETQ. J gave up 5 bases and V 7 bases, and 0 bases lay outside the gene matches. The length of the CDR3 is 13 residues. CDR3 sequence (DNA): TGCGCCAGCGGGACTAGCGGGAACAATGAGCAGTTCTTC. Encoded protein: CASGTSGNNEQFF.

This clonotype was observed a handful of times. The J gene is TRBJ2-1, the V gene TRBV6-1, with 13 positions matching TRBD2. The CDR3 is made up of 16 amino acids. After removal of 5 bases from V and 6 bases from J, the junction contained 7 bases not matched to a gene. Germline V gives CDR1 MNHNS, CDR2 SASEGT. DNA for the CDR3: TGTGCCAGCAGTCCGACTAGCGGGAGGCTGGGCAATGAGCAGTTCTTC. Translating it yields CASSPTSGRLGNEQFF.

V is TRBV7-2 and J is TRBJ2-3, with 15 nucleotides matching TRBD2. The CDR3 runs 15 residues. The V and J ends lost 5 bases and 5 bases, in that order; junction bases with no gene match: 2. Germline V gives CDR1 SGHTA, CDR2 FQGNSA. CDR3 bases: TGTGCCAGCAGCGCGGGACTAGCGGGAGGAGATACGCAGTATTTT. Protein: CASSAGLAGGDTQYF.

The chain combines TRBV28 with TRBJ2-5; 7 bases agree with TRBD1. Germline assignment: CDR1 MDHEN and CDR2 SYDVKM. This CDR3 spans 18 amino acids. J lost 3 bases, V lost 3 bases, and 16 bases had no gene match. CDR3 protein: CASSFAPSGQVLEETQYF. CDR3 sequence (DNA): TGTGCCAGCAGTTTTGCACCCTCTGGACAGGTACTTGAAGAGACCCAGTACTTC.

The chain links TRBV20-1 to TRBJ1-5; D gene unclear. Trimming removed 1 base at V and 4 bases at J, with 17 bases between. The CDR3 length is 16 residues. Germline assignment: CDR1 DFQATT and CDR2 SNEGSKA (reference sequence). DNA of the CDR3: TGCAGTGCTAGAGTGACTGTGAACAGTCCGAATCAGCCCCAGCATTTT. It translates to CSARVTVNSPNQPQHF.

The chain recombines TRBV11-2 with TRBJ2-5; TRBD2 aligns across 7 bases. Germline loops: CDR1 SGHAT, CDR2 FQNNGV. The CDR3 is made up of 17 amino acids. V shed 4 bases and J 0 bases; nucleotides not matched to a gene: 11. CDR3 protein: CASSSIGGAGYQETQYF. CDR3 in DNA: TGTGCCAGCAGCTCGATCGGGGGAGCGGGGTACCAAGAGACCCAGTACTTC.

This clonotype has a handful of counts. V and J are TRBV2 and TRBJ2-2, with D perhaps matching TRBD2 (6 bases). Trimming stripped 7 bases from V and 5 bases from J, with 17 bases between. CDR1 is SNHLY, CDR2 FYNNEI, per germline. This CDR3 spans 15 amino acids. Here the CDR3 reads CASNRGGMRTGELFF. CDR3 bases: TGTGCCAGCAATCGAGGCGGGATGAGGACCGGGGAGCTGTTTTTT.

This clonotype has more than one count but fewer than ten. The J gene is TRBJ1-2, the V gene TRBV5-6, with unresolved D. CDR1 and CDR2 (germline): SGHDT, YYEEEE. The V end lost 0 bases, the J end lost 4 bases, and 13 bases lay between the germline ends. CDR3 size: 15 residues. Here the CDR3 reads CASSLGPGTPYGYTF. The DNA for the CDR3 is TGTGCCAGCAGCTTGGGACCGGGAACCCCCTATGGCTACACCTTC.

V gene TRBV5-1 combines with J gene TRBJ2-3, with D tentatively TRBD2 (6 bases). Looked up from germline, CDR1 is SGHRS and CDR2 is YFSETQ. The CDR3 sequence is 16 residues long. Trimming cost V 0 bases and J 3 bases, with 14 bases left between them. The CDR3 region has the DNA TGCGCCAGCAGCTTGGCAAGACTAGTGAGAACAGATACGCAGTATTTT. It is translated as CASSLARLVRTDTQYF. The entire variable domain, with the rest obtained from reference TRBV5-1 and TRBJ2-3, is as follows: KAGVTQTPRYLIKTRGQQVTLSCSPISGHRSVSWYQQTPGQGLQFLFEYFSETQRNKGNFPGRFSGRQFSNSRSEMNVSTLELGDSALYLCASSLARLVRTDTQYFGPGTRLTVL.

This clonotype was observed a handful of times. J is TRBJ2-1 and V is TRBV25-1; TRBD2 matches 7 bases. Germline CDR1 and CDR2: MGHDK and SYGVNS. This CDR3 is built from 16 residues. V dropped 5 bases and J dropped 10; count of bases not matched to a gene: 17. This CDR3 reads CASSPLPGLLRREQFF. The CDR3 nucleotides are TGTGCCAGCAGTCCATTGCCGGGACTATTACGGCGGGAGCAGTTCTTC.

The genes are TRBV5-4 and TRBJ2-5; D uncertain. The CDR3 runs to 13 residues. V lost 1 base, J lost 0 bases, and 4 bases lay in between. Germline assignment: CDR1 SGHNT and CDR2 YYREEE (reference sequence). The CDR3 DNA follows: TGTGCCAGCAGCTTGCCCCACCAAGAGACCCAGTACTTC. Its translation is CASSLPHQETQYF.

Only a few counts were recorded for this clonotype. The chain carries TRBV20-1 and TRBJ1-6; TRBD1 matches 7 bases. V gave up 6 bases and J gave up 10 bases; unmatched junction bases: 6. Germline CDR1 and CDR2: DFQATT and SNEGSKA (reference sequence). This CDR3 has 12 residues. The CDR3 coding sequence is TGCAGTGCGCGACAGGGTGGATCACCCCTCCACTTT. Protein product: CSARQGGSPLHF.

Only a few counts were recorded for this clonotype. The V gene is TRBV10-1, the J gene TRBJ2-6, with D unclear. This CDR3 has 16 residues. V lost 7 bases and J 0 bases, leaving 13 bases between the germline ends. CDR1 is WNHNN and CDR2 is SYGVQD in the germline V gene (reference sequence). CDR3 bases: TGCGCCAGCACTGACATAGTACTCTCTGGGGCCAACGTCCTGACTTTC. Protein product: CASTDIVLSGANVLTF.

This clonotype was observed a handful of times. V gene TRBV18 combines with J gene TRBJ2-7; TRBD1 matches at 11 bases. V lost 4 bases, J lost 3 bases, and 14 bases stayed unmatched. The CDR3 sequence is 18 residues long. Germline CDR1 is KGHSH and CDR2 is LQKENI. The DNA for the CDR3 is TGTGCCAGCTCACGAGACCTGATCGGGACAGGGGGAGGCTACGAGCAGTACTTC. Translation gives CASSRDLIGTGGGYEQYF.

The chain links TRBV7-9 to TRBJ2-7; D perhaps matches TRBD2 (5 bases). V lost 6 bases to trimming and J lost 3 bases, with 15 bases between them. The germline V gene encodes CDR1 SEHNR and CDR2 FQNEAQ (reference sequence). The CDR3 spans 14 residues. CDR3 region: CASRESSGGYEQYF. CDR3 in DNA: TGTGCCAGCAGGGAGAGCAGCGGAGGCTACGAGCAGTACTTC.

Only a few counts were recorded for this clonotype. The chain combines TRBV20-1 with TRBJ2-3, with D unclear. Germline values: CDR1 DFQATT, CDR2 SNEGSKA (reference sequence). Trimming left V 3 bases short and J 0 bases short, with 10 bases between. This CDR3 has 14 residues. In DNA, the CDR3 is TGCAGTGCTAGGTACAGCCCAAGCACAGATACGCAGTATTTT. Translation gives CSARYSPSTDTQYF.

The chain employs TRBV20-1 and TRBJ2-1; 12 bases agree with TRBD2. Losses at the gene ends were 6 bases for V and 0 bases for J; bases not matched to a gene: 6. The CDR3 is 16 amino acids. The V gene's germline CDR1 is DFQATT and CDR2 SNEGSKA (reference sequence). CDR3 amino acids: CSAIGLAGSSYNEQFF. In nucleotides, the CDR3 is TGCAGTGCGATCGGACTAGCGGGATCCTCCTACAATGAGCAGTTCTTC.

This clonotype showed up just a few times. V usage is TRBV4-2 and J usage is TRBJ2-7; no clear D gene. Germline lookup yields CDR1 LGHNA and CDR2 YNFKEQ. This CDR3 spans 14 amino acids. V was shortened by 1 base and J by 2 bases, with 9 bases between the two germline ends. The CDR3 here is CASSQGPAPYEQYF. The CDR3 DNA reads TGTGCCAGCAGCCAAGGTCCAGCCCCCTACGAGCAGTACTTC.

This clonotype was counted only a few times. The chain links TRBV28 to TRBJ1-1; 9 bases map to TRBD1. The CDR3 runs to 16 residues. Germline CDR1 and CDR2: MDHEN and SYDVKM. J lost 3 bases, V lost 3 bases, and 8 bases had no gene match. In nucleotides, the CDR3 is TGTGCCAGCAGTTTTACCGGACAGGGGATGGACACTGAAGCTTTCTTT. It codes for CASSFTGQGMDTEAFF.

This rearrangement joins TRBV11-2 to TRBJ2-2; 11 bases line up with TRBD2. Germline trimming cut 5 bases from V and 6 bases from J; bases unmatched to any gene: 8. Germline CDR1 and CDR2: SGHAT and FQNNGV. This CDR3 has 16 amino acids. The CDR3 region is CASSIRLAGFPGELFF. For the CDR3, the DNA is TGTGCCAGCAGCATAAGACTAGCGGGATTCCCCGGGGAGCTGTTTTTT.

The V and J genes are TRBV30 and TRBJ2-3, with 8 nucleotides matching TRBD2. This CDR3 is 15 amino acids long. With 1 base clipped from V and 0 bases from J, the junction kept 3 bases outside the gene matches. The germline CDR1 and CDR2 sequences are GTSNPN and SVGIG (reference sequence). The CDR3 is CAWSGLAQSTDTQYF. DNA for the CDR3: TGTGCCTGGAGTGGACTAGCGCAAAGCACAGATACGCAGTATTTT.

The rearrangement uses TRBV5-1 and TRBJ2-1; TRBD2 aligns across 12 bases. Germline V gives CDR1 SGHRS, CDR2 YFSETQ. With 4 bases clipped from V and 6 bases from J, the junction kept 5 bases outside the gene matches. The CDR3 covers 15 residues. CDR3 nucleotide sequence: TGCGCCAGCAGCCCAGCTAGCGGGAGGGTCAATGAGCAGTTCTTC. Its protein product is CASSPASGRVNEQFF.